Sequencing of this TCR beta chain was carried out in a study of T cell clones after liver transplantation. The wider study: Immunosuppression withdrawal was tried within 2 years after liver transplantation in this trial. Without induction therapy, subjects received standard immunosuppression until 12-24 months post-transplant.

The CDR3 extends over 15 amino acids. CDR1 is SGHVS and CDR2 is FQNEAQ in the germline V gene. Trimming stripped 0 bases from V and 6 bases from J, with 12 bases between. Only in-frame clones appear in the TCRdb table, and some are missing; sequencing was by immunoSEQ multiplex PCR. The table includes some 110,000 clones, 82% detected once. Whole-study findings and limits: Post-transplant time points were not standardized, so conclusions are preliminary.

Concerning this clone itself: Its antigen is undetermined.

The sequence was obtained from a human donor who received a liver transplant. Sequencing was performed on CD4+ T cells from blood, taken before liver transplant. This chain links TRBV7-8 with TRBJ1-5; D is uncertain. CDR3 bases: TGTGCCAGCAGCTTAGCGGATGGAACCGGTCAGCCCCAGCATTTT. Protein sequence: CASSLADGTGQPQHF.